Listed below are T cell receptor beta chains from one sample, sequenced in a study of cytomegalovirus exposure and HLA in healthy donors. The method was immunoSEQ multiplex PCR; TCRdb's version includes in-frame clones alone and lacks a portion of them. The sample holds some 130,000 clones. Sequences were obtained from PBMCs. These receptors came from a woman aged 55-70 years in good health and CMV-seronegative. Both conserved end residues are part of each CDR3. A D gene is named only where the DNA matches it firmly.

D	V	J	DNA	CDR3
.	TRBV2	TRBJ2-5	TGTGCCAGCACCGATCGAGTAGGGGAAGAGACCCAGTACTTC	CASTDRVGEETQYF
.	TRBV19	TRBJ2-1	TGTGCCAGTAGTATAGCTGCAAAGGGGTGGAATGAGCAGTTCTTC	CASSIAAKGWNEQFF
.	TRBV19	TRBJ2-4	TGTGCCAGTAGTATAGGAGTTCAGGGTACGATTCAGTACTTC	CASSIGVQGTIQYF
.	TRBV19	TRBJ1-1	TGTGCCAGTTGGGGCAACATGAACACTGAAGCTTTCTTT	CASWGNMNTEAFF
.	TRBV6-1	TRBJ2-7	TGTGCCACCCAACACCAGCGGAGCGGTTACGAGCAGTACTTC	CATQHQRSGYEQYF
.	TRBV7-2	TRBJ2-7	TGTGCCAGCAGCCCGTGGGGACTTAACGAGCAGTACTTC	CASSPWGLNEQYF
.	TRBV27	TRBJ2-7	TGTGCCAGCAGTTTTCGTCCCGGGTCCGAGTACGAGCAGTACTTC	CASSFRPGSEYEQYF
TRBD1	TRBV4-1	TRBJ1-1	TGCGCCAGCAGCCAAGCCCGGGACAGAACTGAAGCTTTCTTT	CASSQARDRTEAFF
.	TRBV5-1	TRBJ1-2	TGCGCCAGCTTCGGGGAGGGAAACTATGGCTACACCTTC	CASFGEGNYGYTF
TRBD1	TRBV25-1	TRBJ1-1	TGTGCCAGCAGTGTGGGACAGGGGGTGAACACTGAAGCTTTCTTT	CASSVGQGVNTEAFF
.	TRBV2	TRBJ2-1	TGTGCCAGCCGCACTAGTACCTCTGTTTTAGGTGAGCAGTTCTTC	CASRTSTSVLGEQFF
.	TRBV7-6	TRBJ2-7	TGTGCCAGCAGCTTAGCGCGGGCAGGGGCCTCCTACGAGCAGTACTTC	CASSLARAGASYEQYF
.	TRBV28	TRBJ1-1	TGTGCCAGCAGCCAAAGACAGTATTCGAACACTGAAGCTTTCTTT	CASSQRQYSNTEAFF
.	TRBV21-1	TRBJ1-1	TGTGCCAGCAGCAGCCCTTCGGGGAACACTGAAGCTTTCTTT	CASSSPSGNTEAFF
TRBD2	TRBV7-3	TRBJ2-1	TGTGCCAGCAGCTCCACACAGACTAGCGATAATGAGCAGTTCTTC	CASSSTQTSDNEQFF
.	TRBV4-2	TRBJ1-5	TGTGCCAGCAGCCAAGATTGGTCAGGAAAAAATCAGCCCCAGCATTTT	CASSQDWSGKNQPQHF
.	TRBV2	TRBJ2-3	TGTGCCAGCAGGACAGATACAGATACGCAGTATTTT	CASRTDTDTQYF
.	TRBV14	TRBJ2-3	TGTGCCAGCAGCCAAGCCGGACTTTCCACAGATACGCAGTATTTT	CASSQAGLSTDTQYF
TRBD2	TRBV7-8	TRBJ2-3	TGTGCCAGCAGCTTAGGGGTCCGGGGGGGAAGAGATACGCAGTATTTT	CASSLGVRGGRDTQYF